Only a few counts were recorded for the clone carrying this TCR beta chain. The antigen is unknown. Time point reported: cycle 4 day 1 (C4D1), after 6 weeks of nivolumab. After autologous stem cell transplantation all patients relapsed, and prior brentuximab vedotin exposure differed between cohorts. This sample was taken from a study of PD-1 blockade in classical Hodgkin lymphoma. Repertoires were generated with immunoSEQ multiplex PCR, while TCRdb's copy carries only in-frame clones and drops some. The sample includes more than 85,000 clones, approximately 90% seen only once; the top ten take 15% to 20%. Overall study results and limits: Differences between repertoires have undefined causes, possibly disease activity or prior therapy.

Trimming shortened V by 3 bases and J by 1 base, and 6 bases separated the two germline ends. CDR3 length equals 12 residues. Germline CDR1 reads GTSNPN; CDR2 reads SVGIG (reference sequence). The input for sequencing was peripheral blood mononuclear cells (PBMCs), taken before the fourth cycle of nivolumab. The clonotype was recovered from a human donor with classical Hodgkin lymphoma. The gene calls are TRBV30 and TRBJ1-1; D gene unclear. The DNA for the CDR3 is TGTGCCTGGAGGTGGGGGAACACTGAAGCTTTCTTT. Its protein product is CAWRWGNTEAFF.